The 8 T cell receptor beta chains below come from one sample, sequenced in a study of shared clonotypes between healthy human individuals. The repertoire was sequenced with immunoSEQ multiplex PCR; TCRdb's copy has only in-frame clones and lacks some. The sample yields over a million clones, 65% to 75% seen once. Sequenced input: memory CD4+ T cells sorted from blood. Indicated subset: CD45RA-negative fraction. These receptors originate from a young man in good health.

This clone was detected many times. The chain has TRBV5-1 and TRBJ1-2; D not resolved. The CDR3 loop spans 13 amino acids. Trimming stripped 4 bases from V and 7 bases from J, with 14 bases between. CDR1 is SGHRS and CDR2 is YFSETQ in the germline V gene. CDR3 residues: CASSTGFAGGYTF. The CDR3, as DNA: TGCGCCAGCAGCACCGGGTTCGCGGGTGGCTACACCTTC.

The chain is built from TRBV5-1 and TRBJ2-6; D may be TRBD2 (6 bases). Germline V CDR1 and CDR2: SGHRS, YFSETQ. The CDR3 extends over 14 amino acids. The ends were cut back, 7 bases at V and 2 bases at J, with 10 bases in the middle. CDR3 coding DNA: TGCGCCAGCGGCCCGGGGGCTGGGGCCAACGTCCTGACTTTC. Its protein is CASGPGAGANVLTF.

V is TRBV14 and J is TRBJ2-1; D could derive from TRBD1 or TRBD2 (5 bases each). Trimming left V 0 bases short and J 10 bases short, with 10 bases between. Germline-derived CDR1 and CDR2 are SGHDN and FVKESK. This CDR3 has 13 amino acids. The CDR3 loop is CASSQDLRGEQFF. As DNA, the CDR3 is TGTGCCAGCAGCCAAGATTTGAGGGGCGAGCAGTTCTTC.

The CDR3 DNA sequence: TGTGCCAGCAGCTTCGGGGGGGACATTCAGTACTTC. Translating gives CASSFGGDIQYF. V is TRBV7-9 and J is TRBJ2-4, with 8 nucleotides matching TRBD2. The V gene's germline CDR1 is SEHNR and CDR2 FQNEAQ (reference sequence). After removal of 3 bases from V and 8 bases from J, the junction contained 0 bases not matched to a gene. This CDR3 is built from 12 residues.

DNA for the CDR3: TGCGCCAGCAGCCGGACCCAAGAGACCCAGTACTTC. This sequence encodes CASSRTQETQYF. The V call is TRBV4-1, the J call TRBJ2-5; D remains unclear. V lost 4 bases and J lost 1, with 4 bases in between. The germline CDR1 and CDR2 sequences are MGHRA and YSYEKL. The CDR3 has 12 amino acids.

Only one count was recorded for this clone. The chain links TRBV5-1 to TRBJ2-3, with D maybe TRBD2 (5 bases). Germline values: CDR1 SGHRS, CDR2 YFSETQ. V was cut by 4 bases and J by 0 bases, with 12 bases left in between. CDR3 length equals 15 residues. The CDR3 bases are TGCGCCAGCAGCCCCATAGCGCATAGCACAGATACGCAGTATTTT. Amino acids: CASSPIAHSTDTQYF.

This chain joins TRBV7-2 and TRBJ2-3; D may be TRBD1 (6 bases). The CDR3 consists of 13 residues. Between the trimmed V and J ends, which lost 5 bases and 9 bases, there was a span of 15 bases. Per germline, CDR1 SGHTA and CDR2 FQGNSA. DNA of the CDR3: TGTGCCAGCAGCCCGCAGGGGCTAAGCACGCAGTATTTT. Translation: CASSPQGLSTQYF.

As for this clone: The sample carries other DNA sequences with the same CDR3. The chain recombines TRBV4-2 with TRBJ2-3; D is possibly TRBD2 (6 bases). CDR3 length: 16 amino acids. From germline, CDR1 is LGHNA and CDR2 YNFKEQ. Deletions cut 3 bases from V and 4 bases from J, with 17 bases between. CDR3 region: CASSQVLAREADTQYF. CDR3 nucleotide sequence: TGTGCCAGCAGCCAGGTACTCGCCAGGGAGGCAGATACGCAGTATTTT.